Below are 4 T cell receptor beta chains sequenced from a single sample in a study of vaccination and CD4 T cells after COVID-19. Researchers used the Oncomine TCR Beta short-read assay to sequence DNA from cultured CD4+ T cells. A single record per CDR3 protein comes from TCRdb applying MiXCR to the PCR reads. The table shows under 15,000 distinct CDR3 sequences, with roughly 46% occurring only once. Documented treatment: approximately 10-day PBMC culture with coronavirus spike peptide pools or control peptides (ViraFEST assay). These receptors' targets are unknown. The sequences come from CD4+ T cells from blood, cultured in vitro, collected after SARS-CoV-2 vaccination. These receptors were collected from a human donor who had recovered from COVID-19.

V gene TRBV4-3 combines with J gene TRBJ1-1; 9 bases are shared with TRBD1. Germline V gene lookup returns CDR1 LGHNA and CDR2 YSLEER. Germline trimming cut 3 bases from V and 1 base from J; bases unmatched to any gene: 6. This CDR3 comprises 16 residues. DNA for the CDR3: TGCGCCAGCAGCCAGAGGGTGACAGGGGGGAACACTGAAGCTTTCTTT. Protein: CASSQRVTGGNTEAFF.

The chain couples TRBV10-3 to TRBJ2-7; TRBD1 or TRBD2 may be the D gene (6 bases each). The CDR3 spans 15 residues. V lost 6 bases, J lost 0 bases, and 15 bases lay in between. The V gene's germline CDR1 is ENHRY and CDR2 SYGVKD. CDR3 residues: CAIRGGLQSSYEQYF. CDR3 in DNA: TGTGCCATCAGAGGGGGACTGCAGAGCTCCTACGAGCAGTACTTC.

This clonotype was found a few times. The V gene is TRBV27, the J gene TRBJ2-5; 10 positions agree with TRBD2. With V trimmed by 4 bases and J by 1 base, 9 bases remained unmatched. Germline CDR1 MNHEY, CDR2 SMNVEV (reference sequence). The CDR3 is 17 residues long. The CDR3 protein is CASSSTLRTSGQETQYF. The CDR3, as DNA: TGTGCCAGCAGTTCCACCCTAAGGACTAGCGGCCAAGAGACCCAGTACTTC.

The genes are TRBV20-1 and TRBJ2-3; D remains unclear. The CDR3 sequence is 14 residues long. The germline gives CDR1 DFQATT, CDR2 SNEGSKA (reference sequence). Between the trimmed V and J ends, which lost 1 base and 1 base, there was a span of 9 bases. The CDR3 DNA reads TGCAGTGCTAGAGGGCGCCCTGGCACAGATACGCAGTATTTT. Translating it yields CSARGRPGTDTQYF.